This T cell receptor (beta chain) was sequenced for a study of blood T cell repertoires in COVID-19. In the study overall: COVID-19 samples, acute and convalescent, were from the United States, Italy and Spain. PBMCs, B-cell-depleted T cells, or T cells were the source of the cDNA or gDNA that made up the material.

Authors' methods: From reference gene primer amplification, estimates of nucleated cell counts were derived. Method: immunoSEQ multiplex PCR; TCRdb's copy keeps in-frame clones and lacks some. The V and J calls and clone size were taken over from that table, and D and trimming were inferred from the DNA. The table has some 220,000 clones, approximately 85% seen once. Seattle researchers signed up patients amid active infection and tracked them longitudinally. V was clipped by 7 bases and J by 2 bases, with 12 bases between them. The CDR3 spans 14 residues. The germline gives CDR1 MDHEN, CDR2 SYDVKM. The V gene is TRBV28, the J gene TRBJ2-1, with D uncertain. The sample consisted of peripheral blood. This receptor was taken from a woman in her 70s with COVID-19, enrolled during active disease. CDR3 loop: CASNAPLAYNEQFF. In DNA, the CDR3 is TGTGCCAGCAACGCCCCCCTAGCCTACAATGAGCAGTTCTTC.